Many counts were recorded for the clone carrying this TCR beta chain. Its matching antigen is unknown. The germline gene is not matched at one end of the junction; a read error may be the cause. Amplification by 5'RACE using constant-segment primers produced TCR alpha and TCR beta cDNA libraries that carried sample barcodes and UMIs. TCRdb recomputed calls from the 5' RACE reads with MiXCR, one row per CDR3 protein. The data contain about 47,000 distinct CDR3 sequences, roughly 9.8% of them singletons. This specimen comes from a study of T-cell memory formation after mild COVID-19. The study's findings and limits: Of the contracting clones, CD4+ ones lay mainly in CM and EM, and CD8+ ones in EMRA. Clonal second-wave expansions that peaked on day 37 had unconfirmed SARS-CoV-2 specificity. Later expanders leaned toward CD4+, whereas clones contracting from day 15 to 85 were balanced CD4/CD8.

The sequence was obtained from an adult woman who had mild COVID-19 (a few samples of this study predate the infection). Cell type and time point are not known. Sequenced material: PBMCs or a T cell subset sorted from them (not recorded which).

Here the CDR3 reads CASSLDITTETQYF. The CDR3 region has the DNA TGTGCTAGCAGCTTAGATATTACCACGGAGACCCAGTACTTC. The V call is TRBV7-7, the J call TRBJ2-5, with D hard to call. This CDR3 contains 14 residues. Looked up from germline, CDR1 is SSHAT and CDR2 is FNYEAQ (reference sequence). The whole variable domain, remainder taken from reference TRBV7-7 and TRBJ2-5, is GAGVSQSPRYKVTKRGQDVTLRCDPISSHATLYWYQQALGQGPEFLTYFNYEAQPDKSGLPSDRFSAERPEGSISTLTIQRTEQRDSAMYRCASSLDITTETQYFGPGTRLLVL.